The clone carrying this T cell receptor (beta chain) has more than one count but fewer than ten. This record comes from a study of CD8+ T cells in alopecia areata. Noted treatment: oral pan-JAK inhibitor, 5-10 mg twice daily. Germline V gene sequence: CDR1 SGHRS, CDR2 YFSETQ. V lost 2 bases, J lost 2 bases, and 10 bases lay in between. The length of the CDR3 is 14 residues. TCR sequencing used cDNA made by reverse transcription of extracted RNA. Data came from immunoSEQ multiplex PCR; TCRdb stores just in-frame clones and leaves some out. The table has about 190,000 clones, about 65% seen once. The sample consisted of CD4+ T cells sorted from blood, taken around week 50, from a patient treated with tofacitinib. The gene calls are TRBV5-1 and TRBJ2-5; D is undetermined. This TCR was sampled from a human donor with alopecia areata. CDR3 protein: CASSFNNPQETQYF. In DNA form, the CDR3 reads TGCGCCAGCAGCTTCAACAACCCACAAGAGACCCAGTACTTC.